The T cell receptor beta chain described here comes from a study of T cell responses to AZD1222 COVID-19 vaccine. Clones were sequenced by immunoSEQ multiplex PCR, and TCRdb holds only the in-frame ones, with some missing. The sample has around 84,000 clones; more than 75% are singletons. Findings and limits, study-wide: Distributed over spike, vaccine-associated CD4 TCRs predominated at 160-218 and 743-854. Vaccination with two AZD1222 doses was followed by a rise in Spike-specific TCR breadth and depth.

As to this clone: The antigen remains undetermined.

This TCR was sampled from an adult in good health. The sample in question was peripheral blood, obtained on day 0 of AZD1222 vaccination.

CDR3 sequence reads: CASSQDGLTTYNEQFF. The CDR3, as DNA: TGTGCCAGCAGCCAAGATGGCCTGACTACCTACAATGAGCAGTTCTTC. The rearrangement joins TRBV4-2 to TRBJ2-1; tentatively, D is TRBD2 (5 bases). The V and J ends lost 0 bases and 2 bases respectively, with 11 bases between them. This CDR3 is 16 amino acids long. Germline lookup yields CDR1 LGHNA and CDR2 YNFKEQ.